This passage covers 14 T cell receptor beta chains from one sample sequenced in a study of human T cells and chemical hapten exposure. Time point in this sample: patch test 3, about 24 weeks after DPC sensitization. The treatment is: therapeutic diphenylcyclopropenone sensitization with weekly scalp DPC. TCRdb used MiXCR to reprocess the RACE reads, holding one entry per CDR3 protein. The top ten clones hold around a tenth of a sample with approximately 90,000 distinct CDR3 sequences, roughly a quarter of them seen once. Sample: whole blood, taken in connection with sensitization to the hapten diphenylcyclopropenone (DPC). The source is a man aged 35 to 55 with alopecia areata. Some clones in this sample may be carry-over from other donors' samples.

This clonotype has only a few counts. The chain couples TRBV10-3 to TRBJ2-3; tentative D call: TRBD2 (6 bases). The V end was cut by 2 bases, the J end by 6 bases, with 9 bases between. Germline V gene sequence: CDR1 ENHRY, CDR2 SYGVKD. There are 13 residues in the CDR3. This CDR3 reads CAISERERDTQYF. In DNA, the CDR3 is TGTGCCATCAGTGAGCGGGAGAGGGATACGCAGTATTTT.

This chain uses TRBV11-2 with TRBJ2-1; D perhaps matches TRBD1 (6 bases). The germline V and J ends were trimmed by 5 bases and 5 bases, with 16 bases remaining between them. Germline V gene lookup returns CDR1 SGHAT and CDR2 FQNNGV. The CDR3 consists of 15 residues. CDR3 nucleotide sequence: TGTGCCAGCAGCCCCACAGGGCGAGCGGACAATGAGCAGTTCTTC. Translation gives CASSPTGRADNEQFF.

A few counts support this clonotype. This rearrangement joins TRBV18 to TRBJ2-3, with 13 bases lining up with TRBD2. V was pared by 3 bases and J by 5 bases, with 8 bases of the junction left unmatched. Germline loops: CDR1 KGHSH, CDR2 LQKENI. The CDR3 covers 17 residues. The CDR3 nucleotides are TGTGCCAGCTCACCGCAAAAGGGACTAGCGGGACTAGATACGCAGTATTTT. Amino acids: CASSPQKGLAGLDTQYF. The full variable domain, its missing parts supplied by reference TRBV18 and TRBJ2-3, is NAGVMQNPRHLVRRRGQEARLRCSPMKGHSHVYWYRQLPEEGLKFMVYLQKENIIDESGMPKERFSAEFPKEGPSILRIQQVVRGDSAAYFCASSPQKGLAGLDTQYFGPGTRLTVL.

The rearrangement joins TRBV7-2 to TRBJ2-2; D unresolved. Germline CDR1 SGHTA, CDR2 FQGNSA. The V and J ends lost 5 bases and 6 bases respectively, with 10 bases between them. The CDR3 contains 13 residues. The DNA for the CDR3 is TGTGCCAGCAGCCCAGCCCCAGCCGGGGAGCTGTTTTTT. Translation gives CASSPAPAGELFF.

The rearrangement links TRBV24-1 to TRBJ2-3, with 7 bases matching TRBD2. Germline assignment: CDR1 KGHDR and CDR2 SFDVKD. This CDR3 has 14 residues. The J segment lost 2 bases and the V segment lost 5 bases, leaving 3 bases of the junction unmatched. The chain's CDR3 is CATSVAGATDTQYF. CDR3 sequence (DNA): TGTGCCACCAGTGTCGCGGGAGCCACAGATACGCAGTATTTT.

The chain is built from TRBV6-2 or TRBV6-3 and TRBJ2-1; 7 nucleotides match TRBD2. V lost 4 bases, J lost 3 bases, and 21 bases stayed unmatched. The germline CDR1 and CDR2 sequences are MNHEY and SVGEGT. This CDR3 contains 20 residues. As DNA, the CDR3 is TGTGCCAGCAGTTCCCACTCTGGGGGTAGTGAGCGGGGTCACTACAATGAGCAGTTCTTC. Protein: CASSSHSGGSERGHYNEQFF.

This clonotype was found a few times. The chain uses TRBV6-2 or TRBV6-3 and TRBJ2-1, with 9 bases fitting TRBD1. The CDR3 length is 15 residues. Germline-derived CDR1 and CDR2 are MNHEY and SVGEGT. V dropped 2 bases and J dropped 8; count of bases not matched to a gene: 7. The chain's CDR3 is CASSYGGTGSDEQFF. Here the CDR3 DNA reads TGTGCCAGCAGTTACGGGGGGACAGGGTCGGATGAGCAGTTCTTC.

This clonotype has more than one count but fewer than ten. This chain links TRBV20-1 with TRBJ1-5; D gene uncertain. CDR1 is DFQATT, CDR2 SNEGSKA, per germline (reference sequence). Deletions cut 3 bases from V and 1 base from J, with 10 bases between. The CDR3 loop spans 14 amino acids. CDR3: CSASSVQSNQPQHF. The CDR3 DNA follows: TGCAGTGCTAGCTCGGTGCAGAGCAATCAGCCCCAGCATTTT.

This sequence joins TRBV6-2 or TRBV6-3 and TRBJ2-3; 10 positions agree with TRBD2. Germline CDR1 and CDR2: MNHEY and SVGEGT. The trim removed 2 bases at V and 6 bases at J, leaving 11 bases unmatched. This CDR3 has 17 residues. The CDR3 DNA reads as TGTGCCAGCAGTTACATCGGACTAGCGGAACCCAGGGATACGCAGTATTTT. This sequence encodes CASSYIGLAEPRDTQYF.

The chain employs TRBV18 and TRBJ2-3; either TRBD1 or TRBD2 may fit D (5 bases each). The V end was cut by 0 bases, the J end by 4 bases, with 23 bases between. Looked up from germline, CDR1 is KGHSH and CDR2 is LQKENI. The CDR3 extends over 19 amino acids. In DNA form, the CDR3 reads TGTGCCAGCTCACCACCGCTAAGTCACGGGACGGGCAAGGCAGATACGCAGTATTTT. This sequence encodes CASSPPLSHGTGKADTQYF.

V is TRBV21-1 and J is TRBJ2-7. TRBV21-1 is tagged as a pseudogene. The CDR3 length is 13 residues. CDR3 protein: CASAWVYSYEQYF. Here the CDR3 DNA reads TGTGCCAGCGCTTGGGTCTATAGCTACGAGCAGTACTTC.

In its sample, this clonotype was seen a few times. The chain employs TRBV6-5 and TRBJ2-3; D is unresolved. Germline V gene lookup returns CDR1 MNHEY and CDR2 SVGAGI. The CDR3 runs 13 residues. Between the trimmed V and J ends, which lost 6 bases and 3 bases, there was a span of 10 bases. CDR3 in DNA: TGTGCCAGCAGCCGTACACGAACAGATACGCAGTATTTT. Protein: CASSRTRTDTQYF.

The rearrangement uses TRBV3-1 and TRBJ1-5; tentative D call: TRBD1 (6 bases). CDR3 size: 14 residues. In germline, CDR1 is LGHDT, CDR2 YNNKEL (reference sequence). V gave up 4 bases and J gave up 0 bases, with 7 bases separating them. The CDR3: CASSLRGSNQPQHF. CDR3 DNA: TGTGCCAGCAGCCTCAGGGGTAGCAATCAGCCCCAGCATTTT.

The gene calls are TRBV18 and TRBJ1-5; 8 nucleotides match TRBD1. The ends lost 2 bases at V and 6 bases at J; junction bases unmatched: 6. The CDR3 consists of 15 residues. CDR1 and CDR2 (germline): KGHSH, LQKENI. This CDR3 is CASSPGTGPGQPQHF. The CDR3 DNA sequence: TGTGCCAGCTCACCAGGGACAGGCCCAGGTCAGCCCCAGCATTTT.